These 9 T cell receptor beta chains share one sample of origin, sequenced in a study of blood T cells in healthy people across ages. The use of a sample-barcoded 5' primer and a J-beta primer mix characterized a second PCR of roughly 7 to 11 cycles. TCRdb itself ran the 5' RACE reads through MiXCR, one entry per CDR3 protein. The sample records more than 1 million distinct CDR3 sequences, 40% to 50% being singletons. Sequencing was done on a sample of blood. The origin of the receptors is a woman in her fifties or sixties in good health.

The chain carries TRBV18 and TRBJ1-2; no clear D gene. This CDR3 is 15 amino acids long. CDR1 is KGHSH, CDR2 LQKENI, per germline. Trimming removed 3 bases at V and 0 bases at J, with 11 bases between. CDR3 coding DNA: TGTGCCAGCTCACCCGAGAGGGCTACTAACTATGGCTACACCTTC. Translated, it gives CASSPERATNYGYTF.

CDR3 region: CATSGQGRDQPQHF. The CDR3 region has the DNA TGTGCCACCTCGGGACAGGGAAGGGATCAGCCCCAGCATTTT. The chain employs TRBV19 and TRBJ1-5; 9 nucleotides line up with TRBD1. Per the germline V gene, CDR1 is LNHDA and CDR2 is SQIVND (reference sequence). V dropped 10 bases and J dropped 5; count of bases not matched to a gene: 9. This CDR3 has 14 residues.

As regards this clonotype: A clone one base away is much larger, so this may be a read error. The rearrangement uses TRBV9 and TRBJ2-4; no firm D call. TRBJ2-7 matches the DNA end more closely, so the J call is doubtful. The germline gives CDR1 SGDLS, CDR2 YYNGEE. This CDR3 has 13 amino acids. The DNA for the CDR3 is TGTGTCAGCAGCGAACAAGGCGACTACGAGCAGTACTTC. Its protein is CVSSEQGDYEQYF.

The CDR3 region is CASSQELAVETQYF. CDR3 in DNA: TGCGCCAGCAGCCAGGAACTAGCGGTGGAGACCCAGTACTTC. The genes are TRBV4-1 and TRBJ2-5; 8 nucleotides align to TRBD2. Germline-derived CDR1 and CDR2 are MGHRA and YSYEKL. The junction had 5 bases not matched to a gene; V was cut back by 3 bases and J by 5 bases. This CDR3 is built from 14 residues.

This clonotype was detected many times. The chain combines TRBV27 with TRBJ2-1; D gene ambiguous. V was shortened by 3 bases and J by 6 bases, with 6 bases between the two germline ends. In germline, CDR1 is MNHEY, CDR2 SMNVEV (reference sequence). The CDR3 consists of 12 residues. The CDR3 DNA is TGTGCCAGCAGTTTTAGTGGCAATGAGCAGTTCTTC. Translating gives CASSFSGNEQFF.

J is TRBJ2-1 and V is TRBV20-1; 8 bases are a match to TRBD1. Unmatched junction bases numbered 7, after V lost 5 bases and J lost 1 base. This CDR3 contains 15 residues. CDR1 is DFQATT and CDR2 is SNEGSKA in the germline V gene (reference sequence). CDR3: CSAAPGTGSYNEQFF. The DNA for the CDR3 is TGCAGTGCTGCCCCCGGGACAGGTTCCTACAATGAGCAGTTCTTC.

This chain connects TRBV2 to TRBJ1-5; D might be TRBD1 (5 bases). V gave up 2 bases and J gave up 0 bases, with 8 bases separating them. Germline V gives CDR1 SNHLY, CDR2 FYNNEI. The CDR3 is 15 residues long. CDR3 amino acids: CASSERGDSNQPQHF. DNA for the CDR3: TGTGCCAGCAGTGAAAGGGGAGATAGCAATCAGCCCCAGCATTTT.

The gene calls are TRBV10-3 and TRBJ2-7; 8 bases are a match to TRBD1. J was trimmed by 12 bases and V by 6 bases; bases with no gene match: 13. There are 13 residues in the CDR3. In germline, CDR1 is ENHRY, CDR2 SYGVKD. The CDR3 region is CAIRRTQGASAYF. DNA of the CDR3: TGTGCCATCAGGAGAACCCAGGGGGCTAGCGCGTACTTC.

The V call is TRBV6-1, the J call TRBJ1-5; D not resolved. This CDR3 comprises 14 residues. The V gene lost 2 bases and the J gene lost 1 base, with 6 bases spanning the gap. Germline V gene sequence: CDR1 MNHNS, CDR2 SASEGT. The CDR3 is CASSEIESNQPQHF. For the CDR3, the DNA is TGTGCCAGCAGTGAAATAGAGAGCAATCAGCCCCAGCATTTT.